This T cell receptor beta chain was captured by sequencing in a study of blood T cell repertoires in COVID-19. The CDR3 spans 12 residues. V lost 5 bases to trimming and J lost 10 bases, with 12 bases between them. The germline V gene encodes CDR1 SGHAT and CDR2 FQNNGV. Generated by immunoSEQ multiplex PCR, the TCRdb table keeps only in-frame clones and is missing some. The table lists 65,000 to 70,000 clones, approximately 86% of them singletons. The sequence came from a man aged 50 to 60 with acute or convalescent COVID-19. Sequenced input: peripheral blood. V gene TRBV11-2 combines with J gene TRBJ2-1, with D tentatively TRBD1 (6 bases). The CDR3 reads CASSHRDREQFF. The CDR3 bases are TGTGCCAGCAGCCACAGGGACCGGGAGCAGTTCTTC.